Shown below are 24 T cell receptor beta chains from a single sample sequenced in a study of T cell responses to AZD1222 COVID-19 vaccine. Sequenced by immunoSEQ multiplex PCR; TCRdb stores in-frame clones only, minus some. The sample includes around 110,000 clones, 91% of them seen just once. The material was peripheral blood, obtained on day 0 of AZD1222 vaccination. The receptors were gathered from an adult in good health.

The CDR3 DNA follows: TGTGCCAGCAGCAAAGGGAGTGGACAAGAGACCCAGTACTTC. Encoded protein: CASSKGSGQETQYF. The chain uses TRBV6-5 and TRBJ2-5, with D maybe TRBD2 (5 bases). This CDR3 is 14 amino acids long. V was clipped by 6 bases and J by 2 bases, with 13 bases between them. The germline V gene encodes CDR1 MNHEY and CDR2 SVGAGI.

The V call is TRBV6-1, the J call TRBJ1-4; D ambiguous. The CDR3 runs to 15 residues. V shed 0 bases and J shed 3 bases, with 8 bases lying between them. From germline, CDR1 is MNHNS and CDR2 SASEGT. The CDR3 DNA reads TGTGCCAGCAGTGAAGCGATGGGTTCTAATGAAAAACTGTTTTTT. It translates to CASSEAMGSNEKLFF.

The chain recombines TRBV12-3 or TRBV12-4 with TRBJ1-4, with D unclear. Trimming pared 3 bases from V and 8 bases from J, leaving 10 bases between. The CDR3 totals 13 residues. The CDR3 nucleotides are TGTGCCAGCAGTTTGGTCCCCGGGGAAAAACTGTTTTTT. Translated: CASSLVPGEKLFF.

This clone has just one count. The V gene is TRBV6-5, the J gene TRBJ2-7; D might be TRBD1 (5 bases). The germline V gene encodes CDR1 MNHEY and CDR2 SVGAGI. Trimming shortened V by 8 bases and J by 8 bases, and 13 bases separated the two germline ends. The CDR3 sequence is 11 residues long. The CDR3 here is CASRRALKQYF. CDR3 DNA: TGTGCCAGCCGCAGGGCCCTCAAGCAGTACTTC.

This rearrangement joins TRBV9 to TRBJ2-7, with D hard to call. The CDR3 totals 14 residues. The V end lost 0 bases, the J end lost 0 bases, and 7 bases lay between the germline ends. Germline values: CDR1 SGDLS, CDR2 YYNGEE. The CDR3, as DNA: TGTGCCAGCAGCGTAGAATGGAGCTCCTACGAGCAGTACTTC. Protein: CASSVEWSSYEQYF.

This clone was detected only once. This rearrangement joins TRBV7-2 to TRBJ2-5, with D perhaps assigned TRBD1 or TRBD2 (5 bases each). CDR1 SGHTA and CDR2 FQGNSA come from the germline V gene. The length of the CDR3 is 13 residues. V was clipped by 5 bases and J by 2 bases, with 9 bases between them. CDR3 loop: CASSGDPQETQYF. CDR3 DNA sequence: TGTGCCAGCAGCGGGGACCCGCAAGAGACCCAGTACTTC.

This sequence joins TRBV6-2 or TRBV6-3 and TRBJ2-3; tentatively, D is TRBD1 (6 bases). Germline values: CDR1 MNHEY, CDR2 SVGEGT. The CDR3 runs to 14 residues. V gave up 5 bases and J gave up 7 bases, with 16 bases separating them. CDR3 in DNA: TGTGCCAGCAGTGACCCAGGGGCGTTAAATACGCAGTATTTT. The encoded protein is CASSDPGALNTQYF.

The CDR3 DNA reads TGTGCCAGCAGCCAAAGGACAGGGACCTACAATGAGCAGTTCTTC. This translates into CASSQRTGTYNEQFF. The chain carries TRBV2 and TRBJ2-1, with TRBD1 matching over 8 bases. This CDR3 has 15 residues. Trimming cost V 6 bases and J 2 bases; bases outside gene matches: 6. The germline CDR1 and CDR2 sequences are SNHLY and FYNNEI.

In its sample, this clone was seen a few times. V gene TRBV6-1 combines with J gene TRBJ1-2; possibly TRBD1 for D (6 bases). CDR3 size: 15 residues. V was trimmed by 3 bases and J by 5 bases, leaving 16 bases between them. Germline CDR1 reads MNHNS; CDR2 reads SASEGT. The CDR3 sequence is CASSEGAEASYGYTF. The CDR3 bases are TGTGCCAGCAGTGAGGGGGCGGAAGCAAGTTATGGCTACACCTTC.

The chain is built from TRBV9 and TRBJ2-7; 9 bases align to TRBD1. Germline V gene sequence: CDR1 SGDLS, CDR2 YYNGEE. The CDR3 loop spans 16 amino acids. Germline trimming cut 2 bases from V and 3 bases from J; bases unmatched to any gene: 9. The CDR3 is CASSVGEGQGHYEQYF. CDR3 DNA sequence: TGTGCCAGCAGCGTTGGCGAGGGACAGGGTCACTACGAGCAGTACTTC.

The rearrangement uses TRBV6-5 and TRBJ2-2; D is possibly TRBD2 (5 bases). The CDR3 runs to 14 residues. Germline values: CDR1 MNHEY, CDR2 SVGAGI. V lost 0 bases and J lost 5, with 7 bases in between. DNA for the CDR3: TGTGCCAGCAGTTACTCACGCGGGACCGGGGAGCTGTTTTTT. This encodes CASSYSRGTGELFF.

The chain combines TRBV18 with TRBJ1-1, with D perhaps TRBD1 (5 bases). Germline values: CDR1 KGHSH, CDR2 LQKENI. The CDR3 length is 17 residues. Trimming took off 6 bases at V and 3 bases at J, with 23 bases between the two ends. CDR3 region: CASSVTGGSGSYTEAFF. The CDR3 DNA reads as TGTGCCAGCTCCGTCACCGGGGGTAGCGGCTCTTACACTGAAGCTTTCTTT.

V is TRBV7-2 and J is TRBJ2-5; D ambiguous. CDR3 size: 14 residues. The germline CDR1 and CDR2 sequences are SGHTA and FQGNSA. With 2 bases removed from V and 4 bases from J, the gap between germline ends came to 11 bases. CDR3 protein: CASSLNIAGETQYF. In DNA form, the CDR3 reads TGTGCCAGCAGCTTAAATATAGCTGGAGAGACCCAGTACTTC.

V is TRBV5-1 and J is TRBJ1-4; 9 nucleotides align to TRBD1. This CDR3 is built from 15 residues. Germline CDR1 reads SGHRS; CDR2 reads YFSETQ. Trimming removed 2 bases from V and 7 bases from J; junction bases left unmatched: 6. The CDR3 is CASSFGGQGSEKLFF. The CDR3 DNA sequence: TGCGCCAGCAGCTTCGGGGGACAGGGCTCTGAAAAACTGTTTTTT.

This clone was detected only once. The CDR3 here is CASSQGQPNEKLFF. CDR3 nucleotide sequence: TGTGCCAGCAGCCAGGGACAGCCTAATGAAAAACTGTTTTTT. The chain carries TRBV14 and TRBJ1-4; TRBD1 agrees at 7 bases. V gave up 3 bases and J gave up 3 bases; unmatched junction bases: 1. This CDR3 region has 14 residues. Germline V gene sequence: CDR1 SGHDN, CDR2 FVKESK.

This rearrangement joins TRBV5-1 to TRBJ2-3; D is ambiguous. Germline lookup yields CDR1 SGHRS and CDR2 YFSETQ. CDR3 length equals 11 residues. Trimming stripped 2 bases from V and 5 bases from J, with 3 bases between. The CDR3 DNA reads TGCGCCAGCAGCTTTGAAGATACGCAGTATTTT. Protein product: CASSFEDTQYF.

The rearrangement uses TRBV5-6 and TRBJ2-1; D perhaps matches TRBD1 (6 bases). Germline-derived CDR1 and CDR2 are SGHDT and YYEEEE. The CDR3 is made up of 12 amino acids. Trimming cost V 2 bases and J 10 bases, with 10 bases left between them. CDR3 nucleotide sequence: TGTGCCAGCAGCTTTACAGGGACGGAGCAGTTCTTC. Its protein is CASSFTGTEQFF.

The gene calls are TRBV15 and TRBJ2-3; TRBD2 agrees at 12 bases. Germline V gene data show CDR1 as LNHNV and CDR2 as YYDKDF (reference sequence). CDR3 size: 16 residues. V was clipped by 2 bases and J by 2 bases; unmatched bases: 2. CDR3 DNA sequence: TGTGCCACCAGCAGACTAGCGGGGGGGCACACAGATACGCAGTATTTT. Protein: CATSRLAGGHTDTQYF.

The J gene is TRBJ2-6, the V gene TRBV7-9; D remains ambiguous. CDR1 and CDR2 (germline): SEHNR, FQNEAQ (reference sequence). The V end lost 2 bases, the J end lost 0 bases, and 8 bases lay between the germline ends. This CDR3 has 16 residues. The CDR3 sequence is CASSLSPFSGANVLTF. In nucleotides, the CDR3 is TGTGCCAGCAGCTTATCTCCCTTCTCTGGGGCCAACGTCCTGACTTTC.

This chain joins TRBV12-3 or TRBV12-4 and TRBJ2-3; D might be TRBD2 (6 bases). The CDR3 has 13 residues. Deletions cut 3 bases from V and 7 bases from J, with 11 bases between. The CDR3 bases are TGTGCCAGCAGTTTTCCCGGGGGTTATACGCAGTATTTT. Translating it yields CASSFPGGYTQYF.

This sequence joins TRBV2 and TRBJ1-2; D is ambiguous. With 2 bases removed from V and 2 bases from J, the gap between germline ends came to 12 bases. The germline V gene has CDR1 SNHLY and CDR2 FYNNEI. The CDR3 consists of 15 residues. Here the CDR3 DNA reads TGTGCCAGCAGTGAACAGGCTATTCTAAACTATGGCTACACCTTC. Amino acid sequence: CASSEQAILNYGYTF.

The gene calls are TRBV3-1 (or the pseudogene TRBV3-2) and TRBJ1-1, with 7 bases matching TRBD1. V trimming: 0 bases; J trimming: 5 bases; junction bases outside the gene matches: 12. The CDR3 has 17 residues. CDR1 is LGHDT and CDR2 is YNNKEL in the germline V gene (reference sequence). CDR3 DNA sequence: TGTGCCAGCAGCCAAGATACCAGGGGGGCCCCGAGGACTGAAGCTTTCTTT. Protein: CASSQDTRGAPRTEAFF.

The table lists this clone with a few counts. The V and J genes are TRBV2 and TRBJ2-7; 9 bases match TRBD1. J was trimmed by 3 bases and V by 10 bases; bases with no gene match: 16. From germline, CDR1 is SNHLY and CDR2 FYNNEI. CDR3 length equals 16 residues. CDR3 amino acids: CAITPGQGKSSYEQYF. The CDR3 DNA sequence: TGTGCCATCACACCGGGACAGGGTAAAAGTAGCTACGAGCAGTACTTC.

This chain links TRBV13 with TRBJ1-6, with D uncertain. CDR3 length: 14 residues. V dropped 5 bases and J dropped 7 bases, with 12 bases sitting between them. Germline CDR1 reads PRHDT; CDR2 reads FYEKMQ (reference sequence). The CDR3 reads CASSADGANSPLHF. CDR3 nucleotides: TGTGCCAGCAGCGCGGACGGCGCCAATTCACCCCTCCACTTT.